This T cell receptor (beta chain) was identified during a study of T-cell reconstitution after alpha-beta-depleted transplantation in children. Notes on the study in general: Alpha-beta T cells present about two months after transplant were reported to originate from several hundred expanded graft clones. Elevated TCRbeta diversity at day 60 was traced, in some patients, to surviving recipient T cells and thymic progenitors.

Unique molecular identifiers featured in how the TCRbeta library was prepared. TCRdb independently ran MiXCR on the PCR reads; one entry per CDR3 protein. This table has 780,000 or so distinct CDR3 sequences, roughly 15% appearing once. This clonotype was observed a handful of times. The antigen is not known. Germline trimming cut 2 bases from V and 5 bases from J; bases unmatched to any gene: 8. Per the germline V gene, CDR1 is SGHTA and CDR2 is FQGTGA. The CDR3 is 16 residues long. The input for sequencing was PBMCs, mostly from graft donor cells, taken 360 days after TCRalphabeta/CD19-depleted stem cell transplant. The TCR was taken from a male patient aged 5 to 17 who had a stem cell transplant for acute lymphoblastic leukemia, so the T cells may come from the graft donor. The chain uses TRBV7-3 and TRBJ2-3; 9 nucleotides agree with TRBD2. CDR3 sequence: CASSLYRGRALDTQYF. The CDR3 DNA reads TGTGCCAGCAGCTTATACCGCGGGAGGGCCCTAGATACGCAGTATTTT.